This T cell receptor beta chain was recovered during a study of blood T cells in healthy people across ages. A second about 6 to 12 cycle PCR used barcoded and J-beta primers. TCRdb re-analysed the 5' RACE reads in MiXCR, keeping a single row per CDR3 protein. The table records fewer than 2,000,000 distinct CDR3 sequences, almost 35% of them present only once. V was trimmed by 2 bases and J by 6 bases, leaving 14 bases between them. CDR3 length equals 14 residues. Germline-derived CDR1 and CDR2 are SGHRS and YFSETQ. Sequenced material: blood. The TCR was taken from a woman in her 30s in good health. The V and J genes are TRBV5-1 and TRBJ1-2; D is undetermined. The CDR3, as DNA: TGCGCCAGCAGCTTTACTCCCTACGCTGATGGCTACACCTTC. This codes for CASSFTPYADGYTF.